This section outlines one TCR beta chain sequence together with its context. V shed 8 bases and J 8 bases; nucleotides not matched to a gene: 13. CDR1 is SNHLY, CDR2 FYNNEI, per germline. This CDR3 is 14 amino acids long. This sample is part of a study of shared clonotypes between healthy human individuals. Those who donated were healthy HIV-negative adults, with no recent acute infections or vaccinations reported. The assay ran at deep level. Sequencing used immunoSEQ multiplex PCR; TCRdb keeps in-frame clones, though not all of them. The repertoire has about 1.1 million clones, 78% of them found once; the top ten carry 0.5% to 0.65%.

The J gene is TRBJ1-1, the V gene TRBV2, with 8 bases identical to TRBD1. This clonotype was sampled from a man in his late teens or twenties in good health. Some clones in this sample may be carry-over from other donors' samples. The sample consisted of memory CD4+ T cells from PBMCs. Subset defined: CD45RA-negative fraction. DNA of the CDR3: TGTGCCAGCGGGACAGGCCGCCCCTTAAGGGAAGCTTTCTTT. Translated, it gives CASGTGRPLREAFF.